This T cell receptor (beta chain) comes out of a study of CD8 T cells in Susac syndrome. The ends were cut back, 0 bases at V and 1 base at J, with 14 bases in the middle. The CDR3 is made up of 17 amino acids. Germline V lookup: CDR1 MGHRA, CDR2 YSYEKL. An amount of RNA that ranged from about 0.45 to 1 ug was reverse transcribed with random hexamers. TCRdb re-derived calls from the immunoSEQ multiplex PCR reads in MiXCR, one entry per CDR3 protein. Of 400,000 or so distinct CDR3 sequences in the sample, 85% are singletons; the top ten hold more than 0.09%. Isolation of CD8+ and CD4+ T cells was performed negatively, whereas enrichment of TEMRA cells was done by FACS.

The chain employs TRBV4-1 and TRBJ2-3; TRBD2 might be the D (6 bases). The source is a human donor with multiple sclerosis. The specimen was CD8+ T cells from PBMCs. CDR3 protein: CASSQEPRGSGTDTQYF. The DNA of the CDR3 is TGCGCCAGCAGCCAAGAGCCCCGGGGGTCCGGCACAGATACGCAGTATTTT.